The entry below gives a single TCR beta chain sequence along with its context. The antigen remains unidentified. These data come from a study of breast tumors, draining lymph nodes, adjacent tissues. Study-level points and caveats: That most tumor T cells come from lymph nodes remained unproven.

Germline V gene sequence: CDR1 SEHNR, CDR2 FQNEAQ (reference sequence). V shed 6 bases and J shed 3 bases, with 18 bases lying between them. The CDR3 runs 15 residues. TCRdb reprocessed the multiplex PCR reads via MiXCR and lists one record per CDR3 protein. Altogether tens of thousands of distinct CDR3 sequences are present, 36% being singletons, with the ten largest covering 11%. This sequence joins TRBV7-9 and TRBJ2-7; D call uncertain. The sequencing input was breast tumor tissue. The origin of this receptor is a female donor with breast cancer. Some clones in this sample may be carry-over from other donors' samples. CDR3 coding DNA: TGTGCCAGCAGGCCGACCAACGGTCGAGGCTACGAGCAGTACTTC. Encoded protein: CASRPTNGRGYEQYF.